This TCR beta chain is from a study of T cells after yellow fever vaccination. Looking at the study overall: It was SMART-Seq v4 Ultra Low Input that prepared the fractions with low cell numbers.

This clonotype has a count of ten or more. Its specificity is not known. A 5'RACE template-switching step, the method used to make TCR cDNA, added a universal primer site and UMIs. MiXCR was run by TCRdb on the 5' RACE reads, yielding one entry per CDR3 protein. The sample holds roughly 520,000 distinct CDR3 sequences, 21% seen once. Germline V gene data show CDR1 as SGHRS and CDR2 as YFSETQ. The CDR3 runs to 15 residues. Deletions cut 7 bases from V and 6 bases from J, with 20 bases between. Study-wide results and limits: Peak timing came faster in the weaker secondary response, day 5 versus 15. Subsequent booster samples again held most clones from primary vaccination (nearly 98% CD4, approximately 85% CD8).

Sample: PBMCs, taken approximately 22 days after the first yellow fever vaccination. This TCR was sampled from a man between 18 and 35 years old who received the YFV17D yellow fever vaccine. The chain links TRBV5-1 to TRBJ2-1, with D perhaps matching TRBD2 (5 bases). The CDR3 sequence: CASAVSGAPGNEQFF. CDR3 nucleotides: TGCGCCAGCGCCGTGAGCGGTGCGCCGGGCAATGAGCAGTTCTTC. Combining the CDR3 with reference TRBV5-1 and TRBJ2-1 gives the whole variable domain KAGVTQTPRYLIKTRGQQVTLSCSPISGHRSVSWYQQTPGQGLQFLFEYFSETQRNKGNFPGRFSGRQFSNSRSEMNVSTLELGDSALYLCASAVSGAPGNEQFFGPGTRLTVL.